The source of this T cell receptor (beta chain) is a study of CD8 T cells in ankylosing spondylitis. Study outcomes and limitations: Fewer than 10 highly homologous variants formed a TCR beta motif that appeared characteristic of ankylosing spondylitis blood. Peripheral blood held disease-linked clones only at relatively low frequency, and these were CD8+.

The V gene end was trimmed by 4 bases and the J gene end by 2 bases; junction bases not matched to a gene: 4. This CDR3 region has 13 residues. Germline V gives CDR1 SQVTM, CDR2 ANQGSEA. Library preparation for TCR beta used quantitative 5'-RACE with molecular barcodes. One entry per CDR3 protein, called by TCRdb with MiXCR from the 5' RACE reads. Among over 700,000 distinct CDR3 sequences listed, under 20% were seen once. About this clonotype itself: Its antigen is undetermined.

This receptor was identified in a male donor with ankylosing spondylitis. This rearrangement joins TRBV29-1 to TRBJ2-5; 7 bases fit TRBD1. The material sequenced was blood, either unsorted or a sorted T cell fraction (not recorded which). The CDR3 DNA reads TGCAGCGTTGGGGGACAGCCACAAGAGACCCAGTACTTC. It yields the protein CSVGGQPQETQYF.